What follows are 23 T cell receptor beta chains derived from one specimen sequenced in a study of blood T cell repertoires in COVID-19. Data came from immunoSEQ multiplex PCR; TCRdb stores just in-frame clones and leaves some out. The sample lists approximately 170,000 clones; approximately 85% were seen once. The sequenced material came from peripheral blood. Every receptor here comes from an older man with COVID-19, enrolled during active disease.

This chain uses TRBV5-1 with TRBJ2-7, with 9 nucleotides matching TRBD1. The V gene end was trimmed by 4 bases and the J gene end by 7 bases; junction bases not matched to a gene: 12. CDR3 length: 15 amino acids. CDR1 SGHRS and CDR2 YFSETQ come from the germline V gene. DNA for the CDR3: TGCGCCAGCAGCAGCCAGGCCGGGACAGGGAGTGAGCAGTACTTC. This translates into CASSSQAGTGSEQYF. The full variable domain, rest sourced from reference TRBV5-1 and TRBJ2-7, is KAGVTQTPRYLIKTRGQQVTLSCSPISGHRSVSWYQQTPGQGLQFLFEYFSETQRNKGNFPGRFSGRQFSNSRSEMNVSTLELGDSALYLCASSSQAGTGSEQYFGPGTRLTVT.

This chain uses TRBV28 with TRBJ1-2; 9 bases map to TRBD1. Trimming took 1 base from V and 7 from J; bases not matched to a gene: 7. The CDR3 loop spans 15 amino acids. From germline, CDR1 is MDHEN and CDR2 SYDVKM. CDR3 nucleotide sequence: TGTGCCAGCAGTTTATCCGGGACAGGGTTCGGTGGCTACACCTTC. It yields the protein CASSLSGTGFGGYTF.

The chain uses TRBV2 and TRBJ1-4; D call uncertain. CDR3 length equals 13 residues. Trimming cost V 6 bases and J 2 bases, with 7 bases left between them. Germline CDR1 SNHLY, CDR2 FYNNEI. DNA of the CDR3: TGTGCCAGCAGGCAGCGGACTAATGAAAAACTGTTTTTT. Residues: CASRQRTNEKLFF.

This chain joins TRBV2 and TRBJ1-2, with D tentatively TRBD1 (5 bases). CDR1 and CDR2 from the germline V gene are SNHLY and FYNNEI. The germline V and J ends were trimmed by 0 bases and 4 bases, with 9 bases remaining between them. The CDR3 has 14 residues. CDR3 residues: CASSEATRGYGYTF. The CDR3 nucleotides are TGTGCCAGCAGTGAAGCGACAAGGGGCTATGGCTACACCTTC.

The chain couples TRBV7-2 to TRBJ2-5; tentative D call: TRBD1 (7 bases). Germline CDR1 is SGHTA and CDR2 is FQGNSA. The V end lost 3 bases, the J end lost 5 bases, and 13 bases lay between the germline ends. This CDR3 has 14 residues. The CDR3 sequence is CASSFQGGAETQYF. CDR3 coding DNA: TGTGCCAGCAGCTTCCAGGGGGGTGCCGAGACCCAGTACTTC.

This clone was seen once. The chain uses TRBV5-4 and TRBJ2-5; maybe TRBD1 (6 bases). With 4 bases removed from V and 1 base from J, the gap between germline ends came to 17 bases. Per germline, CDR1 SGHNT and CDR2 YYREEE (reference sequence). The CDR3 spans 16 residues. The CDR3 nucleotides are TGTGCCAGCAGCGACCCCAGGGGTGAGGGCCAAGAGACCCAGTACTTC. It is translated as CASSDPRGEGQETQYF.

The rearrangement uses TRBV5-1 and TRBJ1-2; 10 positions agree with TRBD1. Germline V lookup: CDR1 SGHRS, CDR2 YFSETQ. The CDR3 has 15 residues. V lost 4 bases and J lost 8; bases outside the gene matches: 11. The CDR3 bases are TGCGCCAGCAGCCCACCCGGGACAGGGGCCTTCGGCTACACCTTC. This encodes CASSPPGTGAFGYTF.

This clone appeared once. The chain couples TRBV19 to TRBJ2-2; 12 bases are shared with TRBD2. This CDR3 is built from 19 residues. The germline CDR1 and CDR2 sequences are LNHDA and SQIVND (reference sequence). V lost 0 bases and J lost 0; bases outside the gene matches: 5. The CDR3 region is CASSIEASGGAANTGELFF. In DNA form, the CDR3 reads TGTGCCAGTAGTATAGAGGCTAGCGGGGGGGCTGCGAACACCGGGGAGCTGTTTTTT.

The chain joins TRBV6-5 to TRBJ1-1; D gene uncertain. V was pared by 2 bases and J by 3 bases, with 7 bases between. Germline V gene sequence: CDR1 MNHEY, CDR2 SVGAGI. The CDR3 runs 13 residues. CDR3 sequence: CASSYITDTEAFF. The CDR3 DNA sequence: TGTGCCAGCAGTTACATAACAGACACTGAAGCTTTCTTT.

The V call is TRBV7-9, the J call TRBJ2-3, with TRBD1 matching 10 bases. Germline CDR1 reads SEHNR; CDR2 reads FQNEAQ (reference sequence). The CDR3 runs 15 residues. V shed 5 bases and J 1 base; nucleotides not matched to a gene: 3. The CDR3 DNA sequence: TGTGCCAGCAGCCCCGGGACAGGGGGCACAGATACGCAGTATTTT. Translation: CASSPGTGGTDTQYF.

This chain uses TRBV27 with TRBJ2-1; D possibly corresponds to TRBD1 (6 bases). This CDR3 has 15 amino acids. V was pared by 6 bases and J by 5 bases, with 17 bases between. Germline-derived CDR1 and CDR2 are MNHEY and SMNVEV (reference sequence). The chain's CDR3 is CASSPHGTLNNEQFF. In nucleotides, the CDR3 is TGTGCCAGCAGCCCCCACGGGACACTGAACAATGAGCAGTTCTTC.

The chain uses TRBV3-1 (or the pseudogene TRBV3-2) and TRBJ2-3, with 10 bases fitting TRBD2. CDR1 is LGHDT, CDR2 YNNKEL, per germline (reference sequence). V lost 0 bases and J lost 8; bases outside the gene matches: 11. This CDR3 spans 17 amino acids. CDR3 sequence (DNA): TGTGCCAGCAGCCAAGAAGCCCAGCGGGGGGGCCTTGCTACGCAGTATTTT. Translation: CASSQEAQRGGLATQYF.

The chain combines TRBV28 with TRBJ2-7, with 10 bases aligning to TRBD1. CDR3 size: 15 residues. Germline V gives CDR1 MDHEN, CDR2 SYDVKM. V lost 5 bases to trimming and J lost 6 bases; unmatched junction nucleotides: 10. In DNA form, the CDR3 reads TGTGCCAGCAGTCGACCGGGACAGGGGCAAGTCGAGCAGTACTTC. This sequence encodes CASSRPGQGQVEQYF.

The rearrangement links TRBV10-3 to TRBJ1-2; no reliable D call. The CDR3 is made up of 14 amino acids. CDR1 and CDR2 from the germline V gene are ENHRY and SYGVKD. V dropped 3 bases and J dropped 4 bases, with 12 bases sitting between them. DNA of the CDR3: TGTGCCATCAGTGATTCGGGAAAGGGCTATGGCTACACCTTC. It yields the protein CAISDSGKGYGYTF.

V is TRBV5-4 and J is TRBJ1-2; D not resolved. CDR3 size: 12 residues. Trimming removed 0 bases from V and 7 bases from J, with 7 bases in between. Germline V gene data show CDR1 as SGHNT and CDR2 as YYREEE (reference sequence). Here the CDR3 DNA reads TGTGCCAGCAGCTTGGGTGGGCTTGGCTACACCTTC. Its protein is CASSLGGLGYTF. The variable domain in full, with the rest retrieved from reference TRBV5-4 and TRBJ1-2, is ETGVTQSPTHLIKTRGQQVTLRCSSQSGHNTVSWYQQALGQGPQFIFQYYREEENGRGNFPPRFSGLQFPNYSSELNVNALELDDSALYLCASSLGGLGYTFGSGTRLTVV.

This clone was detected only once. The rearrangement joins TRBV4-1 to TRBJ1-1, with 10 bases aligning to TRBD1. V lost 1 base and J lost 6; bases outside the gene matches: 5. The CDR3 is 15 residues long. The germline gives CDR1 MGHRA, CDR2 YSYEKL. The CDR3 reads CASSQGGQGTAEAFF. The CDR3 DNA is TGCGCCAGCAGCCAAGGGGGACAGGGGACCGCTGAAGCTTTCTTT.

The chain combines TRBV28 with TRBJ1-4, with TRBD1 identical over 10 bases. The CDR3 is made up of 16 amino acids. Germline V gene data show CDR1 as MDHEN and CDR2 as SYDVKM. Trimming removed 5 bases from V and 6 bases from J; junction bases left unmatched: 9. Here the CDR3 DNA reads TGTGCCAGCAGTCCTCCCCTGGGACAGGGGTATGAAAAACTGTTTTTT. Its translation is CASSPPLGQGYEKLFF.

The rearrangement joins TRBV4-3 to TRBJ1-2; 10 nucleotides agree with TRBD1. The CDR3 has 16 amino acids. In germline, CDR1 is LGHNA, CDR2 YSLEER. V shed 0 bases and J 2 bases; nucleotides not matched to a gene: 3. CDR3 residues: CASSQDGQGGNYGYTF. The CDR3 DNA sequence: TGCGCCAGCAGCCAAGATGGACAGGGGGGGAACTATGGCTACACCTTC.

This sequence joins TRBV18 and TRBJ1-3, with D hard to call. Trimming removed 2 bases from V and 2 bases from J, with 7 bases in between. The V gene's germline CDR1 is KGHSH and CDR2 LQKENI. The CDR3 spans 14 residues. CDR3 sequence reads: CASSPGETGNTIYF. For the CDR3, the DNA is TGTGCCAGCTCACCAGGGGAGACTGGAAACACCATATATTTT.

The chain has TRBV21-1 and TRBJ2-7; TRBD1, the D gene given by the table, was not confirmed from the DNA. TRBV21-1 is marked as a pseudogene. This CDR3 is built from 13 residues. The CDR3 DNA is TGTGCCAGCAGCAAAGATCGAGGGGGCGAGCAGTACTTC. Its translation is CASSKDRGGEQYF.

The V call is TRBV18, the J call TRBJ2-5; D is undetermined. The CDR3 spans 14 residues. Trimming shortened V by 0 bases and J by 4 bases, and 9 bases separated the two germline ends. Germline loops: CDR1 KGHSH, CDR2 LQKENI. CDR3: CASSPPSLRETQYF. The CDR3 DNA follows: TGTGCCAGCTCACCACCGAGTCTCCGAGAGACCCAGTACTTC.

The V gene is TRBV6-5, the J gene TRBJ1-1, with TRBD1 identical over 7 bases. The CDR3 covers 15 residues. V trimming: 7 bases; J trimming: 3 bases; junction bases outside the gene matches: 11. The germline CDR1 and CDR2 sequences are MNHEY and SVGAGI. CDR3 nucleotides: TGTGCCAGCACTCCGACAGGGAGGATCGACACTGAAGCTTTCTTT. This translates into CASTPTGRIDTEAFF.

The chain combines TRBV6-5 with TRBJ1-1; 8 bases are a match to TRBD1. The V gene's germline CDR1 is MNHEY and CDR2 SVGAGI. After removal of 6 bases from V and 3 bases from J, the junction contained 9 bases not matched to a gene. The CDR3 is made up of 15 amino acids. CDR3 in DNA: TGTGCCAGCAGCCAAAACAGGGGGAGGGACACTGAAGCTTTCTTT. It specifies CASSQNRGRDTEAFF.